The TCR beta chain described here comes from a study of cytomegalovirus exposure and HLA in healthy donors. The study's findings and limits: Later analysis associated a missense DCLRE1C variant with TCR beta V- and J-gene trimming. A likely sequencing artifact accounted for one observed cluster of highly shared sequence variants. Later analysis indicated greater clonal expansion among HLA-associated TCR beta chains than among equally common other chains.

The trim removed 3 bases at V and 4 bases at J, leaving 1 base unmatched. Germline V gene lookup returns CDR1 SGHDT and CDR2 YYEEEE. This CDR3 contains 13 residues. About this clone: Its antigen is not known.

60 Vbeta and 13 Jbeta primers were used in PCR. Measured with immunoSEQ multiplex PCR; TCRdb has only the in-frame clones, and not every one. This sample has 90,000 to 95,000 clones, with roughly four fifths found just once. This TCR was sampled from a man under 40 in good health and CMV-seronegative. What was sequenced was PBMCs. This chain connects TRBV5-6 to TRBJ2-5; 9 bases match TRBD2. The CDR3 loop reads CASSSAGGETQYF. DNA for the CDR3: TGTGCCAGCAGCTCAGCGGGAGGAGAGACCCAGTACTTC.